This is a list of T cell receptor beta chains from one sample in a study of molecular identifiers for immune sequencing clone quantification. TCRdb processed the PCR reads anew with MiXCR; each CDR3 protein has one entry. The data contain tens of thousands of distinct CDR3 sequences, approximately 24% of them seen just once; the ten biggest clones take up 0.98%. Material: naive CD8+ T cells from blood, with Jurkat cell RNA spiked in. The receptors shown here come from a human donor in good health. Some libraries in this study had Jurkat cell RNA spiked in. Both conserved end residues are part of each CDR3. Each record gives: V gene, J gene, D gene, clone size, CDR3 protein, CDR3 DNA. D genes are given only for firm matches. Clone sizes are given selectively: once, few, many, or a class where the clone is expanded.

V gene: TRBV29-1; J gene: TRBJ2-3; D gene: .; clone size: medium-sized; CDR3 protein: CSVEVKGRSTDTQYF; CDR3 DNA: TGCAGCGTTGAGGTCAAGGGGAGGAGTACAGATACGCAGTATTTT
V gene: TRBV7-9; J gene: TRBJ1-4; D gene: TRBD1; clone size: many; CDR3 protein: CASSLAQGEGLFF; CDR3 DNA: TGTGCCAGCAGCTTAGCGCAGGGGGAAGGACTGTTTTTT
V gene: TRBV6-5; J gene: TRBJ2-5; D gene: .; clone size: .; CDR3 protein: CASSETGGEETQYF; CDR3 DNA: TGTGCCAGCAGCGAGACAGGAGGTGAAGAGACCCAGTACTTC
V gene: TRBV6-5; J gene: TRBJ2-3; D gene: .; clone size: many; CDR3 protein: CASSSLWGRTDTQYF; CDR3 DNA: TGTGCCAGCAGTTCCTTATGGGGGCGAACAGATACGCAGTATTTT
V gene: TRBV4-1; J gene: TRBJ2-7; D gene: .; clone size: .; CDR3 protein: CASSQAGEWDEQYF; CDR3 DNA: TGCGCCAGCAGCCAAGCAGGGGAGTGGGACGAGCAGTACTTC
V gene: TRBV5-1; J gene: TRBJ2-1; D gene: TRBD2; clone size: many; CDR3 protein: CASSLGASGSSYNEQFF; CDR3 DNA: TGCGCCAGCAGCTTGGGGGCTAGCGGTAGCTCCTACAATGAGCAGTTCTTC
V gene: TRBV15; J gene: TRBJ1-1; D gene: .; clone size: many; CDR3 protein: CATSRDRGSAFNTEAFF; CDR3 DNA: TGTGCCACCAGCAGAGACAGGGGTTCGGCATTCAACACTGAAGCTTTCTTT
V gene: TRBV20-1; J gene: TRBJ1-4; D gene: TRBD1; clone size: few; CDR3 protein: CSVRAGGPFLSSEKLFF; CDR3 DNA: TGCAGTGTTAGGGCAGGGGGCCCATTCCTGTCAAGTGAAAAACTGTTTTTT
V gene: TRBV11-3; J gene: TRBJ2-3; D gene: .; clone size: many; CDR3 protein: CASSTHPTDTQYF; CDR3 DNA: TGTGCCAGCAGCACCCACCCCACAGATACGCAGTATTTT
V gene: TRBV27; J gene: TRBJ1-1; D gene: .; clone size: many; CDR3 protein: CASSEQGWGTEAFF; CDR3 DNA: TGTGCCAGCAGTGAACAGGGTTGGGGCACTGAAGCTTTCTTT
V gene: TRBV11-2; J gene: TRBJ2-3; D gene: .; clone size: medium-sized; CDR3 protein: CASSPGTTDTQYF; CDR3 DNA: TGTGCCAGCAGCCCCGGGACTACAGATACGCAGTATTTT
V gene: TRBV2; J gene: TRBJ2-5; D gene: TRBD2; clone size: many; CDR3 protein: CASTTGLAGDQETQYF; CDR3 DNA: TGTGCCAGCACAACGGGACTAGCGGGGGATCAAGAGACCCAGTACTTC
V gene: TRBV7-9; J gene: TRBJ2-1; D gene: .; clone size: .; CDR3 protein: CASSLSGLAVWNEQFF; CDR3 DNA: TGTGCCAGCAGCTTATCTGGGTTAGCGGTCTGGAATGAGCAGTTCTTC
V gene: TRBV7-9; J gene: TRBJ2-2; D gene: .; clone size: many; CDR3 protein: CASSLTTNTGELFF; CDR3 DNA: TGTGCCAGCAGCTTAACAACGAACACCGGGGAGCTGTTTTTT
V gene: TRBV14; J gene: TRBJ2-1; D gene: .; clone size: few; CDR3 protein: CASSQYYNEQFF; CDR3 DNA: TGTGCCAGCAGCCAGTACTACAATGAGCAGTTCTTC
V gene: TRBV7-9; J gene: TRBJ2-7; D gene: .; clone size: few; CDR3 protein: CACGDSTYEQYF; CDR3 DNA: TGTGCCTGCGGGGACTCAACCTACGAGCAGTACTTC
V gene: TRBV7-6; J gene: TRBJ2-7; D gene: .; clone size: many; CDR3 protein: CASSSVGGYEQYF; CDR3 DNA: TGTGCCAGCAGCTCCGTAGGGGGGTACGAGCAGTACTTC
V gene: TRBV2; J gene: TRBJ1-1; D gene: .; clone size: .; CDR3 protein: CASSDWGAGSEAFF; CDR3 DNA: TGTGCCAGCAGCGATTGGGGGGCGGGCTCTGAAGCTTTCTTT
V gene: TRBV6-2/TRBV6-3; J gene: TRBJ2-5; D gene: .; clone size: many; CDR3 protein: CASSTTGGITETQYF; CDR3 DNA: TGTGCCAGCAGTACCACCGGGGGCATCACAGAGACCCAGTACTTC
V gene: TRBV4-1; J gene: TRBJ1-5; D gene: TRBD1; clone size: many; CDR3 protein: CASAQGNGNQPQHF; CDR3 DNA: TGCGCCAGCGCACAGGGGAATGGCAATCAGCCCCAGCATTTT
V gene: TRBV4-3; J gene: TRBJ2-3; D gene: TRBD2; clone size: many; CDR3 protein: CASTSGGRTDTQYF; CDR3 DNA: TGCGCCAGCACTAGCGGGGGCCGCACAGATACGCAGTATTTT
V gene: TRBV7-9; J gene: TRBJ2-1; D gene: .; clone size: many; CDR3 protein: CASSTDNEQFF; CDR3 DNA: TGTGCCAGCAGTACGGACAATGAGCAGTTCTTC
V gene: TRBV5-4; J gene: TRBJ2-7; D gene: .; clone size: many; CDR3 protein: CASSLEASAEYEQYF; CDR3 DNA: TGTGCCAGCAGCTTGGAGGCTAGTGCGGAATACGAGCAGTACTTC
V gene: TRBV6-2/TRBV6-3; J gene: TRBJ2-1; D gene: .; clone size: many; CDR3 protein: CASSYMGSSYNEQFF; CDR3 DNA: TGTGCCAGCAGTTACATGGGGAGCTCCTACAATGAGCAGTTCTTC
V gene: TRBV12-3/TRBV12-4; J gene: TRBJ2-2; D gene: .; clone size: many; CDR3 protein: CASSIQGAGELFF; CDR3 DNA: TGTGCCAGCAGTATCCAGGGTGCCGGGGAGCTGTTTTTT
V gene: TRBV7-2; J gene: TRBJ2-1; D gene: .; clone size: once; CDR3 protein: CACRTDGYNEQFF; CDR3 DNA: TGTGCCTGCAGGACGGATGGATACAATGAGCAGTTCTTC
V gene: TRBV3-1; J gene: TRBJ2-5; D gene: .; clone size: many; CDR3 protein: CASSQDNEETQYF; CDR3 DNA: TGTGCCAGCAGCCAAGATAATGAAGAGACCCAGTACTTC
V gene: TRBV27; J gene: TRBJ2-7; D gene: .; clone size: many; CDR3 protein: CASSLSGGYYEQYF; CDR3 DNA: TGTGCCAGCAGTTTAAGCGGCGGATACTACGAGCAGTACTTC
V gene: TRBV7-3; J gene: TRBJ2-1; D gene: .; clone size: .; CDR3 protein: CASSLYDNEQFF; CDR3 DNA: TGTGCCAGCAGCTTATACGACAATGAGCAGTTCTTC
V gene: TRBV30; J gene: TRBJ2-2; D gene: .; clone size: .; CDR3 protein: CAWSVPFRGLNTGELFF; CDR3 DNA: TGTGCCTGGAGTGTACCTTTCAGGGGTCTGAACACCGGGGAGCTGTTTTTT
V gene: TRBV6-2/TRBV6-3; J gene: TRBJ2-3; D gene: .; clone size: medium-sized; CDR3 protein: CASRNSADTQYF; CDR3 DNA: TGTGCCAGCAGAAATAGCGCGGATACGCAGTATTTT
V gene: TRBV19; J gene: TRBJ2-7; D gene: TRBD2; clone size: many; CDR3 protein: CASSIGSGAYEQYF; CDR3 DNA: TGTGCCAGTAGTATTGGGAGCGGGGCCTACGAGCAGTACTTC
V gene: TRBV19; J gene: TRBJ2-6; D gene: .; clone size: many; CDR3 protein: CASSIAVAGANVLTF; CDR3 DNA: TGTGCCAGTAGTATTGCTGTAGCTGGGGCCAACGTCCTGACTTTC
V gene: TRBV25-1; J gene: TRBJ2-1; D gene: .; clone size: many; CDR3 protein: CASSELGAVSYNEQFF; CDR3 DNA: TGTGCCAGCAGTGAATTAGGGGCCGTGTCCTACAATGAGCAGTTCTTC
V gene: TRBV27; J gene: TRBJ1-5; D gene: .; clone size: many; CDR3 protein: CASSLSGGRGIQPQHF; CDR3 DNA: TGTGCCAGCAGTTTATCCGGGGGGCGAGGGATCCAGCCCCAGCATTTT
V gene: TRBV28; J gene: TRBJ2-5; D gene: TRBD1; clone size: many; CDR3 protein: CASSLPPAGGGKTQYF; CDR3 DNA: TGTGCCAGCAGTCTCCCCCCCGCAGGGGGCGGAAAGACCCAGTACTTC
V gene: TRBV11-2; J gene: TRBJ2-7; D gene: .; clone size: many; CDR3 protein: CASSLTYATQYEQYF; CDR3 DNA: TGTGCCAGCAGCTTAACGTACGCGACCCAATACGAGCAGTACTTC
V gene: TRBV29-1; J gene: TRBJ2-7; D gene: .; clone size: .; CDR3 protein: CSVELGGEDEQYF; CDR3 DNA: TGCAGCGTGGAATTAGGGGGAGAGGACGAGCAGTACTTC
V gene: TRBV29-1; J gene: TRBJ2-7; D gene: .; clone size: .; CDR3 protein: CSVVSDTPYEQYF; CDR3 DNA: TGCAGCGTTGTCTCCGACACCCCCTACGAGCAGTACTTC
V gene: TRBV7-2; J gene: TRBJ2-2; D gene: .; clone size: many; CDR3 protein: CASSLIRDGGELFF; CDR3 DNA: TGTGCCAGCAGCTTAATCCGGGACGGCGGGGAGCTGTTTTTT
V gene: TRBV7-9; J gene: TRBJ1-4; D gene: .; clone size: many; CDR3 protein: CASSPYGLPEKLFF; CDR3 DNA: TGTGCCAGCAGCCCATACGGACTGCCTGAAAAACTGTTTTTT
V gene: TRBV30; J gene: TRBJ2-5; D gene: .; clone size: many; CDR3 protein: CAWSGPPQFQETQYF; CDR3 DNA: TGTGCCTGGAGTGGTCCCCCTCAGTTCCAAGAGACCCAGTACTTC
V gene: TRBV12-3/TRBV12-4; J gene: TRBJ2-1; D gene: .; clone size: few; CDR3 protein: CASSVGLYNEQFF; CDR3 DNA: TGTGCCAGCAGCGTCGGGCTATACAATGAGCAGTTCTTC
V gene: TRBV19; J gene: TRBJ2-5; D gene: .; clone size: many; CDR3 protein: CASSGIAPADFTETQYF; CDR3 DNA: TGTGCCAGTAGCGGGATTGCGCCGGCGGATTTTACCGAGACCCAGTACTTC
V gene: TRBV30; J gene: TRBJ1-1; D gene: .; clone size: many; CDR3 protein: CAWSPLGGYTEAFF; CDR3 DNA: TGTGCCTGGAGTCCCCTGGGGGGATACACTGAAGCTTTCTTT
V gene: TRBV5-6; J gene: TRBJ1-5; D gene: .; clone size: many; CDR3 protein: CASSLWGANQPQHF; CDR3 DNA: TGTGCCAGCAGCTTGTGGGGGGCAAATCAGCCCCAGCATTTT
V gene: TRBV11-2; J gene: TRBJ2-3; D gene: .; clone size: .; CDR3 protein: CASSLHVGRRTDTQYF; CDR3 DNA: TGTGCCAGCAGCTTACACGTCGGGAGACGAACAGATACGCAGTATTTT
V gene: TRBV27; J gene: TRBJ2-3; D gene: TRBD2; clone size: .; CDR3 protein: CASRPGLAGVTDTQYF; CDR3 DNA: TGTGCCAGCAGGCCCGGACTAGCGGGGGTCACAGATACGCAGTATTTT
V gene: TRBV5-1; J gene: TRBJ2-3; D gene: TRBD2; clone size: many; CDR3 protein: CASSLGLAADTQYF; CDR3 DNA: TGCGCCAGCAGCTTAGGACTAGCGGCAGATACGCAGTATTTT
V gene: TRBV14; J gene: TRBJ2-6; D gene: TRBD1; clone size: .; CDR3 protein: CASSQVTGEPGANVLTF; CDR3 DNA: TGTGCCAGCAGCCAAGTGACAGGGGAACCCGGGGCCAACGTCCTGACTTTC
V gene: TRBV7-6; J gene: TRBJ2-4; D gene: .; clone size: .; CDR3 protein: CASRPTLVPAIQYF; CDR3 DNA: TGTGCCAGCCGCCCCACCCTGGTGCCCGCGATTCAGTACTTC
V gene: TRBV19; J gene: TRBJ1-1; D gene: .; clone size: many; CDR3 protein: CASSTVGYTEAFF; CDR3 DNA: TGTGCCAGTAGTACCGTAGGGTACACTGAAGCTTTCTTT
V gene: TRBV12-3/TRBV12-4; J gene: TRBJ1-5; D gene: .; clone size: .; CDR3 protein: CASSFVAAPIYSNQPQHF; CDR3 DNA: TGTGCCAGCAGTTTTGTGGCAGCTCCTATTTATAGCAATCAGCCCCAGCATTTT